The source of this TCR beta chain is a study of OX40 agonist ivuxolimab in advanced cancers. Study overall: Patients received ivuxolimab, an agonistic anti-OX40 (CD134) antibody. General study points: The antigen specificity of the peripheral T cells (those that were expanded) was not determined.

Concerning this clone: What it binds is unknown.

Profiling relied on immunoSEQ multiplex PCR, and the TCRdb table lists in-frame clones only, not all of them. The sample holds some 50,000 clones, 75% to 90% seen once. Sequencing was performed on CD4+ or CD8+ T cells sorted from blood, taken in a trial of the OX40 agonist ivuxolimab. This receptor was identified in an adult with an advanced solid tumor such as melanoma, head and neck, liver or kidney cancer.

Here the CDR3 reads CASSIAEAGIADTQYF. For the CDR3, the DNA is TGTGCCAGTAGTATAGCGGAGGCAGGGATTGCAGATACGCAGTATTTT. V and J are TRBV19 and TRBJ2-3; D may be TRBD1 or TRBD2 (5 bases each). V was shortened by 1 base and J by 4 bases, with 15 bases between the two germline ends. Germline assignment: CDR1 LNHDA and CDR2 SQIVND (reference sequence). The length of the CDR3 is 16 residues.